This is a list of T cell receptor beta chains from one sample in a study of T cell responses to AZD1222 COVID-19 vaccine. Only in-frame clones appear in the TCRdb table, and some are missing; sequencing was by immunoSEQ multiplex PCR. Counted here are approximately 100,000 clones, about 92% occurring once; the ten biggest clones make up approximately 1.3%. The sample was peripheral blood, taken on day 0 of AZD1222 vaccination. These TCRs come from an adult in good health. Both conserved end residues are part of each CDR3. A D gene is named only where the DNA matches it firmly. Rows may omit the clone size; those that give it use once, few, many or a size class.

d_call,v_call,j_call,clone_size,cdr3_nt,cdr3_aa
TRBD1,TRBV4-3,TRBJ1-2,NA,TGCGCCAGCAGCCAAGATCCAGGGGGGGCCTATGGCTACACCTTC,CASSQDPGGAYGYTF
NA,TRBV7-3,TRBJ2-2,NA,TGTGCCAGCACCCGGACAAGGAACACCGGGGAGCTGTTTTTT,CASTRTRNTGELFF
NA,TRBV27,TRBJ2-7,NA,TGTGCCAGCGGTAGGTTGGCGTTAGAAGGGGAGAGGAGGAACGAGCAGTACTTC,CASGRLALEGERRNEQYF
NA,TRBV13,TRBJ2-3,NA,TGTGCCAGCAGCTTAGGGCGGGTAAGGGATACGCAGTATTTT,CASSLGRVRDTQYF
NA,TRBV3-1/TRBV3-2,TRBJ2-2,NA,TGTGCCAGCAGCCAAGCCCCTCCCGGCGGCGACCTTGCTGGGGAGCTGTTTTTT,CASSQAPPGGDLAGELFF
NA,TRBV11-3,TRBJ1-1,NA,TGTGCCAGCAGCTTAGTATCCCGTATCACTGAAGCTTTCTTT,CASSLVSRITEAFF
NA,TRBV6-1,TRBJ2-1,NA,TGTGCCAGCAGTGAAGCGGGCGGGGCAGTTCGAGGGAATGAGCAGTTCTTC,CASSEAGGAVRGNEQFF
NA,TRBV19,TRBJ1-4,NA,TGTGCCAGTACCAACGGACGGCTAGGGGAAAAACTGTTTTTT,CASTNGRLGEKLFF
TRBD2,TRBV27,TRBJ2-3,NA,TGTGCCAGCAGCCCCGCTTCACTAGCGGCTAGCACAGATACGCAGTATTTT,CASSPASLAASTDTQYF
TRBD1,TRBV19,TRBJ2-3,NA,TGTGCCAGTACCGACTGGGACAGGGGGACAGATACGCAGTATTTT,CASTDWDRGTDTQYF
NA,TRBV30,TRBJ2-1,NA,TGTGCCTGGAGTAAGGAGGGAAGAAATGAGCAGTTCTTC,CAWSKEGRNEQFF
NA,TRBV5-4,TRBJ2-7,NA,TGTGCCAGCAGCTTGGGAGGGGTCTACGAGCAGTACTTC,CASSLGGVYEQYF
TRBD2,TRBV6-5,TRBJ2-3,NA,TGTGCCAGCCATGGACTAGCGGGCACAGATACGCAGTATTTT,CASHGLAGTDTQYF
NA,TRBV19,TRBJ2-3,NA,TGTGCCAGTAGCACCCTGCTGGGGGAGGTCCCTCCGGGGACAGATACGCAGTATTTT,CASSTLLGEVPPGTDTQYF
TRBD2,TRBV28,TRBJ2-3,NA,TGTGCCAGCAGTTTTGGCGGGAGTTCAGATACGCAGTATTTT,CASSFGGSSDTQYF
NA,TRBV27,TRBJ1-5,NA,TGTGCCAGCAGTTTTCGGAATAGCAATCAGCCCCAGCATTTT,CASSFRNSNQPQHF
NA,TRBV4-3,TRBJ2-5,NA,TGCGCCAGCAGCCAAGTGAACAGGAACCAAGAGACCCAGTACTTC,CASSQVNRNQETQYF
NA,TRBV6-1,TRBJ2-2,NA,TGTGCCAGCAGTGAAAACAGGGTGATCGGGGAGCTGTTTTTT,CASSENRVIGELFF
TRBD1,TRBV5-1,TRBJ2-5,NA,TGCGCCAGCAGTCACACTATGGACAGGCTCGAAGAGACCCAGTACTTC,CASSHTMDRLEETQYF
NA,TRBV5-4,TRBJ1-6,few,TGTGCCAGCAGCCGGGACGGAGGGTCACCCCTCCACTTT,CASSRDGGSPLHF
NA,TRBV27,TRBJ1-5,few,TGTGCCAGCAGCCTTAAGTGGGGCAATCAGCCCCAGCATTTT,CASSLKWGNQPQHF
NA,TRBV24-1,TRBJ2-1,NA,TGTGCCACCAGTGGGAGGAGCGCCCGTGCCTACAATGAGCAGTTCTTC,CATSGRSARAYNEQFF
TRBD2,TRBV11-3,TRBJ2-1,NA,TGTGCCAGCAGCTTAGATGGGCGGGGGGGCCTCGATGAGCAGTTCTTC,CASSLDGRGGLDEQFF
NA,TRBV30,TRBJ2-5,NA,TGTGCCTGGAGAAAAGGGGGAGTCCAAGAGACCCAGTACTTC,CAWRKGGVQETQYF
TRBD2,TRBV7-9,TRBJ2-3,NA,TGTGCCAGCAGCCCCAGGACTAGCGGGGTGCCAGATACGCAGTATTTT,CASSPRTSGVPDTQYF
NA,TRBV9,TRBJ2-7,NA,TGTGCCAGCAGCGTACAGGACAGTGAGCAGTACTTC,CASSVQDSEQYF
NA,TRBV7-2,TRBJ1-5,NA,TGTGCCAGCAGCTTAGGGGTGGATGGCAATCAGCCCCAGCATTTT,CASSLGVDGNQPQHF
NA,TRBV5-1,TRBJ2-7,NA,TGCGCCAGCAGCTTGGATAATAGCGCCTACTACGAGCAGTACTTC,CASSLDNSAYYEQYF
TRBD1,TRBV30,TRBJ1-1,NA,TGTGCCTGGAGCCCTCAAGCGGGACAGGGGGTTGCGAACACTGAAGCTTTCTTT,CAWSPQAGQGVANTEAFF
NA,TRBV7-8,TRBJ2-5,NA,TGTGCCAGCAGCTTGAGGGGGCAAGAGACCCAGTACTTC,CASSLRGQETQYF
NA,TRBV18,TRBJ1-2,once,TGTGCCAGCTCACCGAACCGGGCCTTGAATCTCCATGGCTACACCTTC,CASSPNRALNLHGYTF
NA,TRBV19,TRBJ1-5,NA,TGTGCCAGTAGTATACGAGTCTATAGCAATCAGCCCCAGCATTTT,CASSIRVYSNQPQHF